Here is one T cell receptor beta chain with its context. The sample is drawn from a study of beta chain features in type 1 diabetes. Study background: In all, approximately 100,000,000 sorted cells from all samples were analyzed.

Sequencing targeted expressed TCRB transcripts, as all isolated RNA had been reverse transcribed. TCRdb's copy holds only in-frame clones and misses some; the assay was immunoSEQ multiplex PCR. The sample shows about 360,000 clones, approximately 12% of them seen only once. Sequencing used naive CD4+ T cells from blood. The receptor was derived from a man aged 18 to 29 in good health.

CDR3 nucleotide sequence: TGTGCCATCAGTGAGGCTAGACAGGATATGAACACTGAAGCTTTCTTT. This sequence encodes CAISEARQDMNTEAFF. V is TRBV10-3 and J is TRBJ1-1; tentative D call: TRBD1 (6 bases). The ends were cut back, 2 bases at V and 0 bases at J, with 13 bases in the middle. The germline gives CDR1 ENHRY, CDR2 SYGVKD. The CDR3 is made up of 16 amino acids.